Sequencing of this T cell receptor beta chain was carried out in a study of blood T cells in healthy people across ages. Germline assignment: CDR1 SGHRS and CDR2 YFSETQ. The CDR3 is made up of 15 amino acids. Trimming removed 3 bases from V and 5 bases from J; junction bases left unmatched: 9. Alongside a J-beta primer mix, a sample-barcoded 5' primer served in a second PCR lasting about 7 to 12 cycles. TCRdb processed the 5' RACE reads anew with MiXCR; each CDR3 protein has one entry. There are 700,000 to 850,000 distinct CDR3 sequences in the sample; 35% to 40% occur only once, and roughly 13% lies in the top ten.

The sequencing input was blood. The receptor comes from a man between 18 and 35 years old in good health. V usage is TRBV5-1 and J usage is TRBJ2-7, with 9 bases fitting TRBD1. This chain's CDR3 is CASSSGQGTWDEQYF. In DNA, the CDR3 is TGCGCCAGCAGCTCAGGACAGGGGACATGGGACGAGCAGTACTTC.